The sequence of this TCR beta chain was determined in a study of blood T cell repertoires in COVID-19. In its sample, this clone is medium-sized (0.01 to 0.1%). The CDR3 sequence is 13 residues long. V was pared by 10 bases and J by 1 base, with 7 bases of the junction left unmatched. CDR1 SNHLY and CDR2 FYNNEI come from the germline V gene. Measured with immunoSEQ multiplex PCR; TCRdb has only the in-frame clones, and not every one. The sample consists of about 300,000 clones, 85% to 90% of them appearing once. This clonotype was sampled from a woman between 25 and 40 years old with COVID-19, enrolled during active disease. Sequencing was done on a sample of peripheral blood. The rearrangement joins TRBV2 to TRBJ2-7; 7 bases line up with TRBD1. CDR3 sequence reads: CAITKGQSYEQYV. The DNA for the CDR3 is TGTGCCATCACAAAGGGACAGTCCTACGAGCAGTACGTC.